What follows are 10 T cell receptor beta chains derived from one specimen sequenced in a study of shared clonotypes between healthy human individuals. Sequencing used immunoSEQ multiplex PCR; TCRdb keeps in-frame clones, though not all of them. The sample contains about 2 million clones, approximately 95% of which appear only once. In the naive CD8 group, cells lacked CD45RO and were positively selected for CCR7, so terminally differentiated effector memory CD45RA+ cells were left out. Sequencing used naive CD8+ T cells sorted from blood. Receptors were obtained from a man younger than 35 in good health.

This clone was observed a single time. The chain is built from TRBV2 and TRBJ2-1; D is undetermined. The germline gives CDR1 SNHLY, CDR2 FYNNEI. Trimming stripped 6 bases from V and 5 bases from J, with 8 bases between. The CDR3 runs to 12 residues. CDR3 amino acids: CASRNPNNEQFF. The CDR3 region has the DNA TGTGCCAGCAGAAATCCCAACAATGAGCAGTTCTTC.

Concerning this clone itself: The CDR3 does not end in the conserved phenylalanine or tryptophan, so this is likely a read error. The limits of the CDR3 on the DNA are not certain, so only TCRdb's listed CDR3 is given. The chain combines TRBV7-3 with TRBJ1-2; TRBD1, the table's D call, lacks a check against the DNA. The CDR3 spans 10 residues, counting both ends. The germline gives CDR1 SGHTA, CDR2 FQGTGA. The CDR3: CASSFSGQPT.

The rearrangement links TRBV28 to TRBJ2-1; D gene uncertain. Germline values: CDR1 MDHEN, CDR2 SYDVKM. Between the trimmed V and J ends, which lost 4 bases and 5 bases, there was a span of 9 bases. This CDR3 has 13 amino acids. The CDR3 loop is CASSSSRHNEQFF. For the CDR3, the DNA is TGTGCCAGCAGTTCGAGCCGTCACAATGAGCAGTTCTTC.

The CDR3 here is CASSHGGGGYSTDTQYF. The CDR3 DNA is TGTGCCAGCAGCCACGGGGGCGGGGGCTATAGCACAGATACGCAGTATTTT. This chain uses TRBV7-6 with TRBJ2-3, with D maybe TRBD2 (7 bases). The CDR3 is 17 residues long. Germline CDR1 is SGHVS and CDR2 is FNYEAQ. V dropped 5 bases and J dropped 0 bases, with 18 bases sitting between them.

The chain recombines TRBV15 with TRBJ2-7; D tentatively fits TRBD1 or TRBD2 (5 bases each). The CDR3 runs to 16 residues. Germline CDR1 and CDR2: LNHNV and YYDKDF (reference sequence). V was clipped by 4 bases and J by 2 bases, with 18 bases between them. The CDR3 DNA reads TGTGCCACCAGCATCCTCCCCTACGAGGGGCCCTACGAGCAGTACTTC. Its protein product is CATSILPYEGPYEQYF.

CDR3 amino acids: CASSLGSNTDTQYF. CDR3 nucleotides: TGTGCCAGCAGCTTGGGCTCAAACACAGATACGCAGTATTTT. The chain recombines TRBV5-6 with TRBJ2-3, with no clear D. Trimming pared 0 bases from V and 2 bases from J, leaving 7 bases between. The V gene's germline CDR1 is SGHDT and CDR2 YYEEEE. The CDR3 runs to 14 residues.

Written as DNA, the CDR3 is TGTGCCAGCACCTCTGGGACAGACCCTTCTCAGCCCCAGCATTTT. It translates to CASTSGTDPSQPQHF. The rearrangement links TRBV6-1 to TRBJ1-5, with 7 positions matching TRBD1. The CDR3 runs to 15 residues. The ends lost 7 bases at V and 6 bases at J; junction bases unmatched: 12. From germline, CDR1 is MNHNS and CDR2 SASEGT.

The chain links TRBV14 to TRBJ1-4, with D unresolved. Trimming removed 2 bases from V and 7 bases from J, with 17 bases in between. CDR1 SGHDN and CDR2 FVKESK come from the germline V gene. The CDR3 loop spans 16 amino acids. CDR3 sequence: CASSQSIAEDGEKLFF. The CDR3 DNA follows: TGTGCCAGCAGCCAATCGATAGCCGAGGATGGTGAAAAACTGTTTTTT.

The chain combines TRBV7-9 with TRBJ2-1, with D perhaps TRBD1 (6 bases). V lost 7 bases and J lost 4, with 11 bases in between. In germline, CDR1 is SEHNR, CDR2 FQNEAQ (reference sequence). The CDR3 covers 13 residues. The CDR3 here is CASNTGKYNEQFF. Written as DNA, the CDR3 is TGTGCCAGCAACACAGGGAAGTACAATGAGCAGTTCTTC.

This chain links TRBV19 with TRBJ1-5; a possible D gene is TRBD1 (6 bases). Trimming shortened V by 3 bases and J by 6 bases, and 15 bases separated the two germline ends. This CDR3 is 15 amino acids long. CDR1 is LNHDA, CDR2 SQIVND, per germline (reference sequence). DNA for the CDR3: TGTGCCAGTAGTATCGAGGGACAAGACGGTCAGCCCCAGCATTTT. Its protein is CASSIEGQDGQPQHF.